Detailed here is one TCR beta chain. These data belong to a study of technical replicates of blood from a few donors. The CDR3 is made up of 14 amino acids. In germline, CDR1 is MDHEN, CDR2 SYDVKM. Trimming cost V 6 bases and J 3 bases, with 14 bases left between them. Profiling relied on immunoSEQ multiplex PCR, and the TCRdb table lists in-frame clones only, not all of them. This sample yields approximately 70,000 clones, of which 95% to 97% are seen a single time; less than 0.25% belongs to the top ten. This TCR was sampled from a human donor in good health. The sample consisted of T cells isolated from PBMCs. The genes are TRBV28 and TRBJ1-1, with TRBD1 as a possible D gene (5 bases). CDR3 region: CASSQADRHTEAFF. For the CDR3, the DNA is TGTGCCAGCAGCCAAGCCGACAGACACACTGAAGCTTTCTTT.